Each of the 30 T cell receptor beta chains below was sequenced from the same sample in a study of siplizumab effects on memory and regulatory T cells. Data came from immunoSEQ multiplex PCR; TCRdb stores just in-frame clones and leaves some out. The data contain 94,000 or so clones, roughly 96% of them singletons. Material for sequencing was naive CD4+ T cells sorted from blood. These receptor sequences come from a human donor in good health.

CDR3 loop: CAWFGRWNSRQRVMNTEAFF. CDR3 DNA sequence: TGTGCCTGGTTCGGGCGTTGGAACAGTCGACAGAGAGTTATGAACACTGAAGCTTTCTTT. The chain carries TRBV30 and TRBJ1-1, with a weak D call TRBD1 (5 bases). V lost 5 bases to trimming and J lost 0 bases, with 31 bases between them. The germline gives CDR1 GTSNPN, CDR2 SVGIG (reference sequence). The CDR3 has 20 amino acids.

The gene calls are TRBV27 and TRBJ1-1, with 8 nucleotides matching TRBD1. With 6 bases clipped from V and 5 bases from J, the junction kept 11 bases outside the gene matches. From germline, CDR1 is MNHEY and CDR2 SMNVEV (reference sequence). The CDR3 runs 15 residues. The CDR3 bases are TGTGCCAGCAGCCATGACAGGGGCGGGGGGACTGAAGCTTTCTTT. This encodes CASSHDRGGGTEAFF.

The J gene is TRBJ2-7, the V gene TRBV30; a weak D match, TRBD2 (5 bases). Germline V gives CDR1 GTSNPN, CDR2 SVGIG (reference sequence). Trimming stripped 4 bases from V and 3 bases from J, with 13 bases between. There are 13 residues in the CDR3. The CDR3: CAWTPPGLYEQYF. For the CDR3, the DNA is TGTGCCTGGACCCCCCCCGGACTCTACGAGCAGTACTTC.

The rearrangement links TRBV29-1 to TRBJ1-1; D not certain. Trimming took off 4 bases at V and 1 base at J, with 10 bases between the two ends. The V gene's germline CDR1 is SQVTM and CDR2 ANQGSEA. This CDR3 is 13 amino acids long. The CDR3 DNA sequence: TGCAGCGTTGTAAGCCAGAAGAACACTGAAGCTTTCTTT. This encodes CSVVSQKNTEAFF.

In DNA, the CDR3 is TGCGCCAGCAGTCGGGACGTCTCGGAGGCCCAGTACTTC. Its protein is CASSRDVSEAQYF. The chain has TRBV10-1 and TRBJ2-5; tentatively, D is TRBD1 or TRBD2 (5 bases each). The CDR3 sequence is 13 residues long. V was clipped by 5 bases and J by 9 bases, with 16 bases between them. Germline V CDR1 and CDR2: WNHNN, SYGVQD (reference sequence).

The chain uses TRBV7-9 and TRBJ1-4, with unresolved D. V lost 1 base to trimming and J lost 8 bases, with 5 bases between them. Germline V lookup: CDR1 SEHNR, CDR2 FQNEAQ (reference sequence). CDR3 size: 12 residues. The CDR3 loop reads CASSLVTEKLFF. The CDR3 nucleotides read TGTGCCAGCAGCTTAGTGACGGAAAAACTGTTTTTT.

The chain uses TRBV13 and TRBJ2-1, with D maybe TRBD2 (7 bases). This CDR3 has 15 amino acids. V lost 2 bases and J lost 8, with 16 bases in between. CDR1 and CDR2 (germline): PRHDT, FYEKMQ (reference sequence). The CDR3 sequence is CASSLRRGGLDEQFF. In nucleotides, the CDR3 is TGTGCCAGCAGCTTAAGGAGGGGGGGCCTAGATGAGCAGTTCTTC. Drawing the rest from reference TRBV13 and TRBJ2-1, the complete variable domain is AAGVIQSPRHLIKEKRETATLKCYPIPRHDTVYWYQQGPGQDPQFLISFYEKMQSDKGSIPDRFSAQQFSDYHSELNMSSLELGDSALYFCASSLRRGGLDEQFFGPGTRLTVL.

The rearrangement joins TRBV6-5 to TRBJ1-5; D not certain. The CDR3 spans 15 residues. Trimming pared 0 bases from V and 0 bases from J, leaving 6 bases between. Germline loops: CDR1 MNHEY, CDR2 SVGAGI. In nucleotides, the CDR3 is TGTGCCAGCAGTTACTCGGGCAGTAGCAATCAGCCCCAGCATTTT. Amino acid sequence: CASSYSGSSNQPQHF.

V usage is TRBV18 and J usage is TRBJ2-5, with TRBD2 matching 12 bases. J was trimmed by 2 bases and V by 5 bases; bases with no gene match: 6. The CDR3 is made up of 16 amino acids. Germline values: CDR1 KGHSH, CDR2 LQKENI. The CDR3 DNA sequence: TGTGCCAGCTCAAAACTAGCGGGAGGATCACAAGAGACCCAGTACTTC. Amino acids: CASSKLAGGSQETQYF.

This sequence joins TRBV7-2 and TRBJ2-3; D gene unclear. Trimming left V 5 bases short and J 3 bases short, with 6 bases between. The CDR3 is 12 amino acids. From germline, CDR1 is SGHTA and CDR2 FQGNSA. The CDR3 sequence: CASSLQTDTQYF. The CDR3 nucleotides are TGTGCCAGCAGCCTACAAACAGATACGCAGTATTTT.

V usage is TRBV6-6 and J usage is TRBJ1-1; the D is unclear. Trimming pared 5 bases from V and 6 bases from J, leaving 16 bases between. Germline loops: CDR1 MNHNY, CDR2 SVGAGI (reference sequence). The length of the CDR3 is 14 residues. CDR3 residues: CASSRERANAEAFF. The CDR3 bases are TGTGCCAGCAGTCGGGAGAGGGCTAACGCTGAAGCTTTCTTT.

The rearrangement joins TRBV2 to TRBJ2-3; TRBD2 is a possible D gene (5 bases). CDR1 SNHLY and CDR2 FYNNEI come from the germline V gene. The CDR3 sequence is 14 residues long. V lost 6 bases and J 4 bases, leaving 14 bases between the germline ends. The CDR3 DNA reads TGTGCCAGCAGCTGGGTCCAAGCGGCAGATACGCAGTATTTT. Its translation is CASSWVQAADTQYF.

The CDR3: CAIRAGTDSYNEQFF. The CDR3, as DNA: TGTGCCATCCGGGCCGGGACGGACTCCTACAATGAGCAGTTCTTC. The chain joins TRBV10-3 to TRBJ2-1, with D perhaps matching TRBD1 or TRBD2 (5 bases each). Germline V lookup: CDR1 ENHRY, CDR2 SYGVKD. This CDR3 region has 15 residues. Trimming pared 8 bases from V and 0 bases from J, leaving 14 bases between.

The gene calls are TRBV6-6 and TRBJ1-1, with a weak D call TRBD1 (6 bases). This CDR3 has 14 amino acids. CDR1 and CDR2 (germline): MNHNY, SVGAGI (reference sequence). Trimming pared 6 bases from V and 1 base from J, leaving 12 bases between. The CDR3 DNA follows: TGTGCCAGCAGCAATGGACAGCAGAACACTGAAGCTTTCTTT. Translated, it gives CASSNGQQNTEAFF.

This chain uses TRBV5-1 with TRBJ2-1, with TRBD1 matching 10 bases. V trimming: 0 bases; J trimming: 4 bases; junction bases outside the gene matches: 1. This CDR3 region has 15 residues. The germline V gene has CDR1 SGHRS and CDR2 YFSETQ. The CDR3 nucleotides read TGCGCCAGCAGCTTGGAGGGACAGGGGTACAATGAGCAGTTCTTC. This gives the protein CASSLEGQGYNEQFF.

V and J are TRBV6-5 and TRBJ2-5; D is unresolved. With the DNA end fitting TRBJ2-7 better, the J assignment may be wrong. The CDR3 extends over 15 amino acids. Germline CDR1 MNHEY, CDR2 SVGAGI. The CDR3 nucleotides are TGTGCCAGCAGGGTGCAGGCCTTGAACTCCTACGAGCAGTACTTC. Protein: CASRVQALNSYEQYF.

The V call is TRBV5-1, the J call TRBJ2-3; TRBD1 agrees at 8 bases. The CDR3 is 15 residues long. With V trimmed by 2 bases and J by 6 bases, 8 bases remained unmatched. Germline loops: CDR1 SGHRS, CDR2 YFSETQ. The CDR3 nucleotides read TGCGCCAGCAGCTTCGGACAGGGAGTGGGGGATACGCAGTATTTT. Protein sequence: CASSFGQGVGDTQYF. Full variable domain (rest looked up from reference TRBV5-1 and TRBJ2-3): KAGVTQTPRYLIKTRGQQVTLSCSPISGHRSVSWYQQTPGQGLQFLFEYFSETQRNKGNFPGRFSGRQFSNSRSEMNVSTLELGDSALYLCASSFGQGVGDTQYFGPGTRLTVL.

This clone appeared once. J is TRBJ2-2 and V is TRBV7-6; a weak D match, TRBD2 (7 bases). CDR3 length: 17 amino acids. CDR1 is SGHVS, CDR2 FNYEAQ, per germline. Trimming removed 2 bases at V and 1 base at J, with 14 bases between. The CDR3 nucleotides are TGTGCCAGCAGCTTACTGACGGGGGGCGGGAACACCGGGGAGCTGTTTTTT. Amino acids: CASSLLTGGGNTGELFF. The variable domain in full, with the rest retrieved from reference TRBV7-6 and TRBJ2-2, is GAGVSQSPRYKVTKRGQDVALRCDPISGHVSLYWYRQALGQGPEFLTYFNYEAQQDKSGLPNDRFSAERPEGSISTLTIQRTEQRDSAMYRCASSLLTGGGNTGELFFGEGSRLTVL.

The V gene is TRBV7-2, the J gene TRBJ1-5; the D is unclear. Germline CDR1 is SGHTA and CDR2 is FQGNSA. The CDR3 is 15 amino acids. Trimming took 1 base from V and 7 from J, leaving 14 bases between them. CDR3 bases: TGTGCCAGCAGCTTAGTTGGTCTACGCGGGCAGCCCCAGCATTTT. Translated: CASSLVGLRGQPQHF. Based on the CDR3 plus reference TRBV7-2 and TRBJ1-5, the full variable domain is GAGVSQSPSNKVTEKGKDVELRCDPISGHTALYWYRQSLGQGLEFLIYFQGNSAPDKSGLPSDRFSAERTGGSVSTLTIQRTQQEDSAVYLCASSLVGLRGQPQHFGDGTRLSIL.

The CDR3 loop reads CASSLSGGIYGYTF. CDR3 bases: TGTGCCAGCAGTTTGTCGGGGGGTATTTATGGCTACACCTTC. V usage is TRBV28 and J usage is TRBJ1-2; the D gene is possibly TRBD1 (5 bases). From germline, CDR1 is MDHEN and CDR2 SYDVKM. Trimming removed 3 bases from V and 5 bases from J, with 13 bases in between. This CDR3 has 14 amino acids.

The chain recombines TRBV4-1 with TRBJ2-7, with D possibly being TRBD1 or TRBD2 (5 bases each). Germline CDR1 and CDR2: MGHRA and YSYEKL. There are 14 residues in the CDR3. V lost 4 bases to trimming and J lost 7 bases, with 17 bases between them. The CDR3 coding sequence is TGCGCCAGCAGCCCCCTGGGGCGGACTGGGGAGCAGTACTTC. This gives the protein CASSPLGRTGEQYF.

This chain links TRBV6-5 with TRBJ2-5; TRBD1 matches 10 bases. The trim removed 2 bases at V and 4 bases at J, leaving 1 base unmatched. Per the germline V gene, CDR1 is MNHEY and CDR2 is SVGAGI. This CDR3 comprises 14 residues. The CDR3 nucleotides are TGTGCCAGCAGTTACGGGACAGGGGTAGAGACCCAGTACTTC. Translation: CASSYGTGVETQYF.

The CDR3 is CASSAPGQAGKGEYF. The DNA of the CDR3 is TGTGCCAGCAGTGCACCGGGACAGGCAGGGAAAGGGGAGTACTTC. V usage is TRBV6-5 and J usage is TRBJ2-7, with TRBD1 identical over 8 bases. V lost 5 bases and J lost 11; bases outside the gene matches: 17. This CDR3 contains 15 residues. CDR1 is MNHEY and CDR2 is SVGAGI in the germline V gene.

In DNA, the CDR3 is TGTGCCAGCAGGGGACAGGGAAACACCGGGGAGCTGTTTTTT. It specifies CASRGQGNTGELFF. The chain has TRBV28 and TRBJ2-2, with TRBD1 identical over 9 bases. This CDR3 is 14 amino acids long. V gave up 6 bases and J gave up 2 bases; unmatched junction bases: 1. Germline loops: CDR1 MDHEN, CDR2 SYDVKM.

This clone was picked up a small number of times. This sequence joins TRBV7-2 and TRBJ2-1, with 10 nucleotides matching TRBD2. V was pared by 4 bases and J by 3 bases, with 6 bases of the junction left unmatched. CDR3 length: 16 amino acids. Germline CDR1 reads SGHTA; CDR2 reads FQGNSA. The CDR3 here is CASSSTGLAIYNEQFF. In DNA, the CDR3 is TGTGCCAGCAGCTCAACGGGACTAGCGATCTACAATGAGCAGTTCTTC.

The chain recombines TRBV19 with TRBJ2-2; D is uncertain. Between the trimmed V and J ends, which lost 6 bases and 3 bases, there was a span of 11 bases. The CDR3 length is 14 residues. Germline V gene sequence: CDR1 LNHDA, CDR2 SQIVND (reference sequence). This CDR3 is CASSAEPDTGELFF. The CDR3 DNA is TGTGCCAGTAGCGCGGAGCCCGACACCGGGGAGCTGTTTTTT.

DNA for the CDR3: TGTGCCAGCAGCGTAGACGGGGGGAAAGGAAACACCATATATTTT. Encoded protein: CASSVDGGKGNTIYF. This chain links TRBV9 with TRBJ1-3; a possible D gene is TRBD1 (5 bases). In germline, CDR1 is SGDLS, CDR2 YYNGEE. CDR3 size: 15 residues. V was shortened by 0 bases and J by 4 bases, with 11 bases between the two germline ends.

This clone was picked up one time. The chain recombines TRBV25-1 with TRBJ1-2, with TRBD1 matching over 10 bases. Unmatched junction bases numbered 8, after V lost 3 bases and J lost 4 bases. The CDR3 covers 16 residues. The germline gives CDR1 MGHDK, CDR2 SYGVNS. The CDR3, as DNA: TGTGCCAGCAGTGATGACAGGGGGCCCTTCACCTATGGCTACACCTTC. This translates into CASSDDRGPFTYGYTF.

This chain connects TRBV9 to TRBJ2-2; the D gene is possibly TRBD1 (7 bases). Trimming removed 4 bases at V and 7 bases at J, with 17 bases between. In germline, CDR1 is SGDLS, CDR2 YYNGEE. The CDR3 has 15 amino acids. This CDR3 is CASSTQGGFSGELFF. CDR3 coding DNA: TGTGCCAGCAGCACTCAGGGGGGCTTCAGCGGGGAGCTGTTTTTT.

V gene TRBV15 combines with J gene TRBJ1-1; D call uncertain. The CDR3 extends over 14 amino acids. The germline gives CDR1 LNHNV, CDR2 YYDKDF (reference sequence). V was clipped by 0 bases and J by 2 bases, with 7 bases between them. The DNA of the CDR3 is TGTGCCACCAGCAGAGAGGTTCGCAACACTGAAGCTTTCTTT. It translates to CATSREVRNTEAFF.